Sequencing of this T cell receptor (beta chain) was carried out in a study of cytomegalovirus exposure and HLA in healthy donors. The CDR3 has 15 residues. V was clipped by 5 bases and J by 0 bases, with 12 bases between them. The germline V gene has CDR1 SGHTA and CDR2 FQGNSA. Vbeta (60) and Jbeta (13) primers were used in the PCR. The repertoire was sequenced with immunoSEQ multiplex PCR; TCRdb's copy has only in-frame clones and lacks some. The data include about 90,000 clones; the top ten clones carry roughly 3.4%. This sequence was found in a woman aged 30 to 39 in good health and CMV-seronegative. The V and J genes are TRBV7-2 and TRBJ2-3; tentatively, D is TRBD2 (5 bases). The sample consisted of PBMCs. CDR3 protein: CASSTAVTSTDTQYF. DNA of the CDR3: TGTGCCAGCAGCACAGCGGTAACTAGCACAGATACGCAGTATTTT.